The rows below give T cell receptor beta chains drawn from one sample of a study of T cells after posttransplantation cyclophosphamide. The data were produced by immunoSEQ multiplex PCR, yet TCRdb's version contains in-frame clones alone and is incomplete. Altogether 35,000 to 40,000 clones were found in the sample, and no singletons occur. The sequenced material came from PBMCs. The receptor set was obtained from a man over 45 in good health, CMV-negative, and a related stem cell transplant donor. Both conserved end residues are part of each CDR3. The order of the fields is clone size, V gene, D gene, J gene, CDR3 DNA, CDR3 protein. A D gene is named only where the DNA matches it firmly. The listing skips clone size in some rows; elsewhere it reads once, few, many or a size class.

>-|TRBV7-6|TRBD1|TRBJ1-2
TGTGCCAGCAGCCCCCGGGGACAGGGGGAGGGCTACACCTTC
CASSPRGQGEGYTF
>many|TRBV10-3|-|TRBJ2-7
TGTGCCATCGGAACGCAGGGATACGAGCAGTACTTC
CAIGTQGYEQYF
>-|TRBV18|-|TRBJ2-1
TGTGCCAGCTCACCACCGGGAGCGTGTGAGCAGTTCTTC
CASSPPGACEQFF
>many|TRBV5-1|-|TRBJ2-3
TGCGCCAGCAGCTTTGGTACGGGCACAGATACGCAGTATTTT
CASSFGTGTDTQYF
>many|TRBV7-3|-|TRBJ1-1
TGTGCCAGCACTCTGAACACTGAAGCTTTCTTT
CASTLNTEAFF
>-|TRBV18|-|TRBJ1-2
TGTGCCAGCTCACCAGGCTTTAACTATGGCTACACCTTC
CASSPGFNYGYTF
>many|TRBV7-7|-|TRBJ2-1
TGTGCCAGCAGCCGGACTGAGGAGGGCAATGAGCAGTTCTTC
CASSRTEEGNEQFF
>many|TRBV27|-|TRBJ1-2
TGTGCCAGCAGGCAGACCGGGAGCTATGGCTACACCTTC
CASRQTGSYGYTF
>many|TRBV2|TRBD1|TRBJ2-7
TGTGCCAGCAGTTACCAGGGACAGGATCTGTCCTACGAGCAGTACTTC
CASSYQGQDLSYEQYF
>many|TRBV10-1|TRBD2|TRBJ2-3
TGCGCCAGCAGTGTGGCTAGCGGGAAAGCAGATACGCAGTATTTT
CASSVASGKADTQYF
>many|TRBV13|TRBD2|TRBJ2-3
TGTGCCAGCAGCTTAGAGCCAGCGGGAGCCCGCACAGATACGCAGTATTTT
CASSLEPAGARTDTQYF
>many|TRBV18|-|TRBJ2-5
TGTGCCAGCTCACCACGGGGGCGAACGGGCCAAGAGACCCAGTACTTC
CASSPRGRTGQETQYF
>many|TRBV9|-|TRBJ1-2
TGTGCCAGCAGCGTAGAACCAGGGACTAACTATGGCTACACCTTC
CASSVEPGTNYGYTF
>many|TRBV6-5|TRBD1|TRBJ1-4
TGTGCCAGCAGTTTCGGACAGGGGGCGTTGGAAAAACTGTTTTTT
CASSFGQGALEKLFF
>many|TRBV5-1|TRBD2|TRBJ2-3
TGCGCCAGCAGCAGAAGAAGCGGGAGTGGTACAGATACGCAGTATTTT
CASSRRSGSGTDTQYF
>many|TRBV7-2|TRBD2|TRBJ2-7
TGTGCCAGCAGCTTAGCGGGGACGGGGGGTATCTACGAGCAGTACTTC
CASSLAGTGGIYEQYF
>many|TRBV19|-|TRBJ1-3
TGTGCCAGTACCCCTATCCCAGGGGCGGCTGGAAACACCATATATTTT
CASTPIPGAAGNTIYF
>many|TRBV5-1|-|TRBJ1-2
TGCGCCAGCAGCCCTGGGGGGGACTATGGCTACACCTTC
CASSPGGDYGYTF
>many|TRBV6-5|-|TRBJ2-7
TGTGCCAGCAGAAAGTCTCGGAGCTCCTACGAGCAGTACTTC
CASRKSRSSYEQYF
>many|TRBV6-5|TRBD2|TRBJ2-1
TGTGCCAGCAGTTCCGGGACTAGTGGGAGTCAGCAGTTCTTC
CASSSGTSGSQQFF
>many|TRBV28|-|TRBJ2-1
TGTGCCAGCAGTACCCCCCGCCTAGCGAACAATGAGCAGTTCTTC
CASSTPRLANNEQFF
>many|TRBV6-4|TRBD1|TRBJ2-2
TGTGCCAGCAACCCGGGACAGGGGATCGGGGAGCTGTTTTTT
CASNPGQGIGELFF
>many|TRBV5-1|-|TRBJ2-3
TGCGCCAGCAGCTTGGGGACAGCCGATACGCAGTATTTT
CASSLGTADTQYF
>many|TRBV12-5|-|TRBJ2-7
TGTGCTAGTCGAGGGAGCGACTCCTACGAGCAGTACTTC
CASRGSDSYEQYF
>few|TRBV30|TRBD1|TRBJ2-1
TGTGCCTGGATCTACCGGGGACAGGGGGTCTTC
CAWIYRGQGVF
>few|TRBV6-1|TRBD1|TRBJ1-6
TGTGCCAGCTTCCGGGACAGTCATTCACCCCTCCACTTT
CASFRDSHSPLHF
>many|TRBV5-1|TRBD1|TRBJ2-7
TGCGCCAGCAGCCAATTACCGGGACAGAGCTACGAGCAGTACTTC
CASSQLPGQSYEQYF